The T cell receptor beta chain under discussion was sequenced for a study of blood T cell repertoires in COVID-19. Assay used: immunoSEQ multiplex PCR; TCRdb lists only in-frame clones, some missing. The sample yields 250,000 or so clones, nearly 90% seen once. Clinical histories supplied by participants themselves formed the basis of cohort assignment. This receptor was identified in a man aged 25-45 years who had recovered from COVID-19. What was sequenced was PBMCs or T cells enriched from blood (not recorded which).

In DNA form, the CDR3 reads TGTGCCAGTAGTATCTCTTCTAGCGGATCCTACGAGCAGTACTTC. This translates into CASSISSSGSYEQYF. V and J are TRBV19 and TRBJ2-7, with TRBD2 identical over 7 bases. The V gene end was trimmed by 3 bases and the J gene end by 1 base; junction bases not matched to a gene: 6. The length of the CDR3 is 15 residues. Germline CDR1 and CDR2: LNHDA and SQIVND (reference sequence).